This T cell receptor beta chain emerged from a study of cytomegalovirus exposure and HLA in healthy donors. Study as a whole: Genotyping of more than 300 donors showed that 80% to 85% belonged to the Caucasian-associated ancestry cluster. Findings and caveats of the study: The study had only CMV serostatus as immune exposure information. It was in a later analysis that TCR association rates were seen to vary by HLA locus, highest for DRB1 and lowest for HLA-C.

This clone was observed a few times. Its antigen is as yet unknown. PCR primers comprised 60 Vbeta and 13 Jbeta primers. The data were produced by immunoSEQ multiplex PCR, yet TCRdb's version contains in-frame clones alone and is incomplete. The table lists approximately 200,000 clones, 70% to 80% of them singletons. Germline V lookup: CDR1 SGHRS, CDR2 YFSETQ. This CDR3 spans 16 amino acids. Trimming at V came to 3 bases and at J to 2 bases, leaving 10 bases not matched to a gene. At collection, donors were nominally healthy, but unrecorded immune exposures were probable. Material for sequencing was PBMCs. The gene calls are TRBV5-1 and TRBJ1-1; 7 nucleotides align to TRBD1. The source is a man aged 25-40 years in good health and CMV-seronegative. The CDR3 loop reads CASSWHNRGINTEAFF. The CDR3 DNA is TGCGCCAGCAGCTGGCATAACAGGGGAATTAACACTGAAGCTTTCTTT. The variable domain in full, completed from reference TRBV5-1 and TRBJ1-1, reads KAGVTQTPRYLIKTRGQQVTLSCSPISGHRSVSWYQQTPGQGLQFLFEYFSETQRNKGNFPGRFSGRQFSNSRSEMNVSTLELGDSALYLCASSWHNRGINTEAFFGQGTRLTVV.